This entry lists 17 T cell receptor beta chains sequenced from one sample in a study of T cell responses to AZD1222 COVID-19 vaccine. Repertoires were generated with immunoSEQ multiplex PCR, while TCRdb's copy carries only in-frame clones and drops some. Of over 100,000 clones detected, 80% to 90% appear once; the ten largest clones hold about 4%. The sequences come from peripheral blood, collected 28 days after the second AZD1222 dose. The source of these receptors is an adult who received the AZD1222 COVID-19 vaccine.

The chain employs TRBV30 and TRBJ1-5; D is possibly TRBD1 (5 bases). Germline-derived CDR1 and CDR2 are GTSNPN and SVGIG (reference sequence). The CDR3 has 14 amino acids. The germline V and J ends were trimmed by 4 bases and 2 bases, with 12 bases remaining between them. As DNA, the CDR3 is TGTGCCTGGACCCGGCGAGGGGGCAATCAGCCCCAGCATTTT. Amino acid sequence: CAWTRRGGNQPQHF.

This clone showed up just once. The J gene is TRBJ2-7, the V gene TRBV15; 9 bases line up with TRBD2. The CDR3 covers 15 residues. The germline CDR1 and CDR2 sequences are LNHNV and YYDKDF (reference sequence). V lost 4 bases to trimming and J lost 3 bases; unmatched junction nucleotides: 7. The CDR3 nucleotides read TGTGCCACCAGCATTAGGACTAGCGAGCACTACGAGCAGTACTTC. It encodes CATSIRTSEHYEQYF. Together with reference TRBV15 and TRBJ2-7, the CDR3 gives the full variable domain: DAMVIQNPRYQVTQFGKPVTLSCSQTLNHNVMYWYQQKSSQAPKLLFHYYDKDFNNEADTPDNFQSRRPNTSFCFLDIRSPGLGDTAMYLCATSIRTSEHYEQYFGPGTRLTVT.

The chain links TRBV18 to TRBJ1-1; D is unclear. The CDR3 is 13 amino acids. Per the germline V gene, CDR1 is KGHSH and CDR2 is LQKENI. The V and J ends lost 3 bases and 1 base respectively, with 6 bases between them. The CDR3: CASSPIENTEAFF. The CDR3, as DNA: TGTGCCAGCTCACCGATAGAGAACACTGAAGCTTTCTTT.

This clone was detected only once. This chain joins TRBV4-3 and TRBJ1-2, with TRBD1 as a possible D gene (5 bases). With 1 base removed from V and 5 bases from J, the gap between germline ends came to 17 bases. CDR1 is LGHNA and CDR2 is YSLEER in the germline V gene. The CDR3 sequence is 16 residues long. The CDR3 loop reads CASSQVRGGTGYGYTF. CDR3 nucleotide sequence: TGCGCCAGCAGCCAAGTTCGGGGGGGAACTGGGTATGGCTACACCTTC.

The chain carries TRBV6-5 and TRBJ2-2, with D tentatively TRBD2 (6 bases). V was trimmed by 2 bases and J by 6 bases, leaving 7 bases between them. Germline V lookup: CDR1 MNHEY, CDR2 SVGAGI. The CDR3 extends over 13 amino acids. The CDR3 protein is CASSYGTAGELFF. The CDR3 bases are TGTGCCAGCAGTTACGGGACTGCCGGGGAGCTGTTTTTT.

This sequence joins TRBV7-2 and TRBJ2-1; 14 nucleotides match TRBD2. CDR1 and CDR2 (germline): SGHTA, FQGNSA. V was clipped by 5 bases and J by 3 bases; unmatched bases: 6. The CDR3 is made up of 17 amino acids. The CDR3, as DNA: TGTGCCAGCAGCCCGGGACTAGCGGGAGAGGGCTACAATGAGCAGTTCTTC. Residues: CASSPGLAGEGYNEQFF. Filled out from reference TRBV7-2 and TRBJ2-1, the complete variable domain reads GAGVSQSPSNKVTEKGKDVELRCDPISGHTALYWYRQSLGQGLEFLIYFQGNSAPDKSGLPSDRFSAERTGGSVSTLTIQRTQQEDSAVYLCASSPGLAGEGYNEQFFGPGTRLTVL.

The V call is TRBV7-8, the J call TRBJ1-2; D is perhaps TRBD1 (6 bases). The CDR3 is 16 amino acids. CDR1 is SGHVS and CDR2 is FQNEAQ in the germline V gene. The V gene lost 4 bases and the J gene lost 7 bases, with 22 bases spanning the gap. The CDR3 bases are TGTGCCAGCAGCTCATCCCAGGGGTACGAGGGCTTTGGCTACACCTTC. It specifies CASSSSQGYEGFGYTF.

This sequence joins TRBV7-2 and TRBJ2-7; 8 bases align to TRBD2. CDR3 length: 15 residues. Germline lookup yields CDR1 SGHTA and CDR2 FQGNSA. The V and J ends lost 1 base and 2 bases, in that order; junction bases with no gene match: 4. CDR3 loop: CASSLDSSGAYEQYF. CDR3 sequence (DNA): TGTGCCAGCAGCTTAGATAGTAGCGGGGCCTACGAGCAGTACTTC.

The chain carries TRBV7-8 and TRBJ1-1, with a possible D match to TRBD1 (6 bases). The CDR3 spans 15 residues. Germline V CDR1 and CDR2: SGHVS, FQNEAQ. V lost 6 bases and J lost 3, with 17 bases in between. The chain's CDR3 is CASSYREGRHTEAFF. The CDR3 DNA follows: TGTGCCAGCAGTTACAGGGAGGGGAGGCACACTGAAGCTTTCTTT. The variable domain in full, with the rest retrieved from reference TRBV7-8 and TRBJ1-1, is GAGVSQSPRYKVAKRGQDVALRCDPISGHVSLFWYQQALGQGPEFLTYFQNEAQLDKSGLPSDRFFAERPEGSVSTLKIQRTQQEDSAVYLCASSYREGRHTEAFFGQGTRLTVV.

The V and J genes are TRBV24-1 and TRBJ2-3; D uncertain. The germline gives CDR1 KGHDR, CDR2 SFDVKD. With 3 bases removed from V and 2 bases from J, the gap between germline ends came to 11 bases. The CDR3 is 15 amino acids. The chain's CDR3 is CATSDTSRDTDTQYF. DNA of the CDR3: TGTGCCACCAGTGATACAAGCCGCGACACAGATACGCAGTATTTT.

CDR3 protein: CASSEVAGGLYSPLHF. CDR3 in DNA: TGTGCCAGCAGTGAAGTGGCAGGGGGACTGTATTCACCCCTCCACTTT. This chain joins TRBV6-1 and TRBJ1-6; 7 bases agree with TRBD1. This CDR3 spans 16 amino acids. The V segment lost 1 base and the J segment 8 bases; nucleotides outside the gene matches: 8. The germline CDR1 and CDR2 sequences are MNHNS and SASEGT.

The rearrangement uses TRBV7-2 and TRBJ1-6; D call uncertain. The CDR3 runs to 15 residues. V dropped 7 bases and J dropped 0 bases, with 10 bases sitting between them. CDR1 and CDR2 from the germline V gene are SGHTA and FQGNSA. In DNA, the CDR3 is TGTGCCAGCATTGACCACAGCTCCTATAATTCACCCCTCCACTTT. It encodes CASIDHSSYNSPLHF. The full variable domain, its missing parts supplied by reference TRBV7-2 and TRBJ1-6, is GAGVSQSPSNKVTEKGKDVELRCDPISGHTALYWYRQSLGQGLEFLIYFQGNSAPDKSGLPSDRFSAERTGGSVSTLTIQRTQQEDSAVYLCASIDHSSYNSPLHFGNGTRLTVT.

This chain uses TRBV7-9 with TRBJ1-2, with TRBD1 identical over 9 bases. The CDR3 covers 15 residues. With V trimmed by 4 bases and J by 2 bases, 5 bases remained unmatched. Per germline, CDR1 SEHNR and CDR2 FQNEAQ (reference sequence). CDR3 DNA: TGTGCCAGCAGCTCCGGGGACAGGGTCAACTATGGCTACACCTTC. Its protein product is CASSSGDRVNYGYTF.

The rearrangement links TRBV28 to TRBJ1-2; TRBD1 agrees at 9 bases. V lost 4 bases to trimming and J lost 1 base; unmatched junction nucleotides: 25. Per germline, CDR1 MDHEN and CDR2 SYDVKM. The CDR3 is made up of 22 amino acids. CDR3 coding DNA: TGTGCCAGCAGTTCGACAGGGGGGGCCTTGGGGGCCACCTATATCCATAACTATGGCTACACCTTC. Translated, it gives CASSSTGGALGATYIHNYGYTF.

The V call is TRBV7-2, the J call TRBJ1-3; TRBD1 aligns across 8 bases. Germline V gene sequence: CDR1 SGHTA, CDR2 FQGNSA. Trimming at V came to 5 bases and at J to 0 bases, leaving 12 bases not matched to a gene. The CDR3 runs 18 residues. CDR3 sequence reads: CASSPNLPGTGSGNTIYF. The CDR3 DNA sequence: TGTGCCAGCAGCCCTAATCTCCCCGGGACAGGCTCTGGAAACACCATATATTTT. The whole variable domain, remainder taken from reference TRBV7-2 and TRBJ1-3, is GAGVSQSPSNKVTEKGKDVELRCDPISGHTALYWYRQSLGQGLEFLIYFQGNSAPDKSGLPSDRFSAERTGGSVSTLTIQRTQQEDSAVYLCASSPNLPGTGSGNTIYFGEGSWLTVV.

V and J are TRBV19 and TRBJ2-1, with TRBD2 matching 7 bases. The CDR3 runs to 15 residues. After removal of 3 bases from V and 7 bases from J, the junction contained 9 bases not matched to a gene. Germline V lookup: CDR1 LNHDA, CDR2 SQIVND (reference sequence). The CDR3 here is CASSISAGVRNEQFF. DNA of the CDR3: TGTGCCAGTAGTATTAGTGCGGGAGTTAGAAATGAGCAGTTCTTC.

The gene calls are TRBV7-9 and TRBJ2-7; D possibly corresponds to TRBD2 (6 bases). Trimming took off 1 base at V and 1 base at J, with 17 bases between the two ends. This CDR3 is built from 17 residues. Germline assignment: CDR1 SEHNR and CDR2 FQNEAQ (reference sequence). The CDR3, as DNA: TGTGCCAGCAGCTTAGAGGCATTCGGGACTGCATCCTACGAGCAGTACTTC. Translated: CASSLEAFGTASYEQYF.